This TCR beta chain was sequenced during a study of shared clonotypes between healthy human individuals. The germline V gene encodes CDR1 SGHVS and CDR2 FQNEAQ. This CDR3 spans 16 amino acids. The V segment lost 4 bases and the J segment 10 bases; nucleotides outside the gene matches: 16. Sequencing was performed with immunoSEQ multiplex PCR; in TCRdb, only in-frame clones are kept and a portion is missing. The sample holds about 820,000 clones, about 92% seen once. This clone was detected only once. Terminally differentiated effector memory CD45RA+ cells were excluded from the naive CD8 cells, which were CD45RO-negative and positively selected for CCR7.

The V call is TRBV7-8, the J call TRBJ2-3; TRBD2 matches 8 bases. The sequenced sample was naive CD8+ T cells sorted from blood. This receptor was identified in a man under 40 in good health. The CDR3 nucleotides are TGTGCCAGCAGCTCACCCCTAAAGCGGGAGACCGTTTCGCAGTATTTT. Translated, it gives CASSSPLKRETVSQYF.